This T cell receptor beta chain was sequenced during a study of cytomegalovirus exposure and HLA in healthy donors. Study conclusions and caveats: Across HLA loci, a later analysis found differing TCR association rates, with DRB1 most and HLA-C fewest. Most of the TCR beta V segments (in an earlier analysis) were productive either about 87% or about 30% of the time. TRBV6-2, TRBV6-3 and some other V segments were excluded as indistinguishable.

Remarks on this clone: Its antigen remains unidentified.

Vbeta (60) and Jbeta (13) primers were used in the PCR. Measured with immunoSEQ multiplex PCR; TCRdb has only the in-frame clones, and not every one. Counted here are under 200,000 clones, around 79% occurring once; the ten biggest clones make up approximately 2%. The CDR3 totals 13 residues. Trimming removed 4 bases from V and 3 bases from J; junction bases left unmatched: 1. Germline loops: CDR1 MDHEN, CDR2 SYDVKM. Regarding donors, all were healthy bone marrow donors. The rearrangement uses TRBV28 and TRBJ2-5; 8 bases align to TRBD1. Sequenced input: PBMCs. The sequence was obtained from a man aged 40-49 years in good health and CMV-seronegative. CDR3 sequence reads: CASSSDREETQYF. The CDR3 coding sequence is TGTGCCAGCAGTTCGGACAGGGAAGAGACCCAGTACTTC.